These 13 T cell receptor beta chains were all obtained from the same sample, sequenced in a study of TIL therapy for anti-PD-1-resistant metastatic lung cancer. Noted time point: pre-treatment sample, taken before nivolumab and TIL therapy. The libraries were made with immunoSEQ v3. Profiling relied on immunoSEQ multiplex PCR, and the TCRdb table lists in-frame clones only, not all of them. The sample lists under 70,000 clones, more than 60% seen once, with around 1.7% in the top ten. This specimen consisted of blood, obtained at baseline. Source of these receptors: a person between 25 and 79 years old with non-small cell lung cancer.

The CDR3 DNA is TGCGCCAGCAGTGAGTCCGACGCCGGCCGCTTGGCCAAAAACATTCAGTACTTC. This sequence encodes CASSESDAGRLAKNIQYF. The V and J genes are TRBV10-1 and TRBJ2-4, with D uncertain. The CDR3 is 18 residues long. CDR1 is WNHNN, CDR2 SYGVQD, per germline (reference sequence). V was trimmed by 0 bases and J by 1 base, leaving 16 bases between them.

This chain connects TRBV28 to TRBJ2-5, with D tentatively TRBD1 or TRBD2 (6 bases each). The V end was cut by 5 bases, the J end by 5 bases, with 18 bases between. The CDR3 is 15 amino acids. Germline V lookup: CDR1 MDHEN, CDR2 SYDVKM. The CDR3 loop reads CASSKPAGGGETQYF. The CDR3 region has the DNA TGTGCCAGCAGTAAGCCGGCCGGGGGCGGGGAGACCCAGTACTTC. Full variable domain (missing parts from reference TRBV28 and TRBJ2-5): DVKVTQSSRYLVKRTGEKVFLECVQDMDHENMFWYRQDPGLGLRLIYFSYDVKMKEKGDIPEGYSVSREKKERFSLILESASTNQTSMYLCASSKPAGGGETQYFGPGTRLLVL.

The J gene is TRBJ2-2, the V gene TRBV28; TRBD1 matches 7 bases. V trimming: 7 bases; J trimming: 15 bases; junction bases outside the gene matches: 17. The V gene's germline CDR1 is MDHEN and CDR2 SYDVKM. CDR3 length: 14 amino acids. The CDR3 is CASKPGTDSPEVFF. In DNA, the CDR3 is TGTGCCAGCAAGCCCGGGACAGACTCGCCCGAGGTGTTTTTT.

The chain is built from TRBV29-1 and TRBJ1-1, with unresolved D. The CDR3 has 13 amino acids. Per the germline V gene, CDR1 is SQVTM and CDR2 is ANQGSEA. The CDR3 DNA reads as TGCAGTACCAAGGTTGGCTCGAACACTGAAGCTTTCTTT. It specifies CSTKVGSNTEAFF.

J is TRBJ2-7 and V is TRBV6-1; D call uncertain. The V end lost 7 bases, the J end lost 0 bases, and 10 bases lay between the germline ends. Germline loops: CDR1 MNHNS, CDR2 SASEGT. This CDR3 comprises 13 residues. Here the CDR3 reads CASMGLASYEQYF. CDR3 sequence (DNA): TGTGCCAGCATGGGCCTGGCCTCCTACGAGCAGTACTTC.

The chain is built from TRBV27 and TRBJ1-6; D is possibly TRBD1 (5 bases). Deletions cut 2 bases from V and 6 bases from J, with 8 bases between. This CDR3 comprises 14 residues. Germline V gives CDR1 MNHEY, CDR2 SMNVEV (reference sequence). The CDR3 DNA reads TGTGCCAGCAGTTTAGGGGGGACTAATTCACCCCTCCACTTT. Protein: CASSLGGTNSPLHF.

V usage is TRBV28 and J usage is TRBJ1-4; no firm D call. V was pared by 3 bases and J by 7 bases, with 6 bases between. Germline CDR1 MDHEN, CDR2 SYDVKM. The CDR3 runs to 12 residues. CDR3 residues: CASSFSPEKLFF. The DNA of the CDR3 is TGTGCCAGCAGTTTCTCGCCTGAAAAACTGTTTTTT.

This clone was detected a few times. CDR3 DNA: TGTGCCAGCAGCTTATTGGTAGGGTACCAAGAGACCCAGTACTTC. Protein sequence: CASSLLVGYQETQYF. J is TRBJ2-5 and V is TRBV7-9; no definite D call. CDR3 length: 15 residues. V lost 2 bases and J lost 0, with 10 bases in between. The germline gives CDR1 SEHNR, CDR2 FQNEAQ (reference sequence). Based on the CDR3 plus reference TRBV7-9 and TRBJ2-5, the full variable domain is DTGVSQNPRHKITKRGQNVTFRCDPISEHNRLYWYRQTLGQGPEFLTYFQNEAQLEKSRLLSDRFSAERPKGSFSTLEIQRTEQGDSAMYLCASSLLVGYQETQYFGPGTRLLVL.

The V and J genes are TRBV19 and TRBJ2-4; possible D gene TRBD1, 6 bases. V was clipped by 5 bases and J by 9 bases, with 20 bases between them. In germline, CDR1 is LNHDA, CDR2 SQIVND (reference sequence). This CDR3 region has 15 residues. The CDR3 is CASSPLMTGEVIQYF. DNA of the CDR3: TGTGCCAGTAGTCCCTTGATGACAGGAGAGGTCATTCAGTACTTC.

V gene TRBV29-1 combines with J gene TRBJ1-1; the D gene is possibly TRBD1 (5 bases). The V and J ends lost 7 bases and 0 bases respectively, with 21 bases between them. Germline V CDR1 and CDR2: SQVTM, ANQGSEA. The length of the CDR3 is 16 residues. The chain's CDR3 is CSAAGARSVMNTEAFF. CDR3 nucleotides: TGCAGCGCCGCCGGGGCAAGGAGTGTTATGAACACTGAAGCTTTCTTT.

The J gene is TRBJ1-1, the V gene TRBV28, with D perhaps matching TRBD1 (6 bases). This CDR3 is built from 16 residues. The ends were cut back, 4 bases at V and 4 bases at J, with 19 bases in the middle. CDR1 and CDR2 from the germline V gene are MDHEN and SYDVKM. CDR3 residues: CASSSPWGALGTEAFF. CDR3 DNA: TGTGCCAGCAGTTCTCCGTGGGGGGCACTGGGCACTGAAGCTTTCTTT. The full variable domain, with the rest looked up from reference TRBV28 and TRBJ1-1, is DVKVTQSSRYLVKRTGEKVFLECVQDMDHENMFWYRQDPGLGLRLIYFSYDVKMKEKGDIPEGYSVSREKKERFSLILESASTNQTSMYLCASSSPWGALGTEAFFGQGTRLTVV.

This clone was counted between two and nine times. V and J are TRBV6-1 and TRBJ1-6; a weak D match, TRBD1 (5 bases). The length of the CDR3 is 15 residues. V lost 6 bases and J lost 8, with 17 bases in between. Germline V gene data show CDR1 as MNHNS and CDR2 as SASEGT. In nucleotides, the CDR3 is TGTGCCAGCAGCTGGGACCTCAGGGTTGATTCACCCCTCCACTTT. Amino acids: CASSWDLRVDSPLHF.

V usage is TRBV2 and J usage is TRBJ1-1; 8 bases agree with TRBD1. Germline CDR1 SNHLY, CDR2 FYNNEI. The CDR3 runs to 13 residues. V trimming: 11 bases; J trimming: 0 bases; junction bases outside the gene matches: 5. DNA for the CDR3: TGTGCCGACGGACAGGGACTGAACACTGAAGCTTTCTTT. Encoded protein: CADGQGLNTEAFF.